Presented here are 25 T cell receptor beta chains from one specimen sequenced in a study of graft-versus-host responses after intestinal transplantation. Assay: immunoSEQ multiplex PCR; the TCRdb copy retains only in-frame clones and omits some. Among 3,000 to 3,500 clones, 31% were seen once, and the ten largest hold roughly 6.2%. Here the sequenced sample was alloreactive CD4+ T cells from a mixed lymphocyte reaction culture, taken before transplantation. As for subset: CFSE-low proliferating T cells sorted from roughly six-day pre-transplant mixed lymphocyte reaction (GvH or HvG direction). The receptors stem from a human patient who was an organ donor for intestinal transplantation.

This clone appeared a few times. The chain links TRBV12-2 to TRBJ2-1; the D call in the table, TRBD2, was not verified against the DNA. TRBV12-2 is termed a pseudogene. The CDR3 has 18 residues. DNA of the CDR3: TGTGCAAGTCGATCGGGACTCTCTCCCGGGAGGACCTACAATGAGCAGTTCTTC. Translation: CASRSGLSPGRTYNEQFF.

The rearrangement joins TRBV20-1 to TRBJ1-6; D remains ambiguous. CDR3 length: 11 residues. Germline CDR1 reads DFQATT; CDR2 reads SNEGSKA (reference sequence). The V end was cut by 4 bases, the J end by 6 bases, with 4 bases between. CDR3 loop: CSAKGNSPLHF. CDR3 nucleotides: TGCAGTGCTAAGGGTAATTCACCCCTCCACTTT.

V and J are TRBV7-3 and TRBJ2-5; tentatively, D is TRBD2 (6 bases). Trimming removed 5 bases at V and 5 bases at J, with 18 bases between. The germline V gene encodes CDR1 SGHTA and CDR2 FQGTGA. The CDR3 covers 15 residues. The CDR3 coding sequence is TGTGCCAGCAGCCCAATGGTCGGGGGTTGGGAGACCCAGTACTTC. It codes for CASSPMVGGWETQYF. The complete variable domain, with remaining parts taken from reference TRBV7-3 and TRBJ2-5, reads GAGVSQTPSNKVTEKGKYVELRCDPISGHTALYWYRQSLGQGPEFLIYFQGTGAADDSGLPNDRFFAVRPEGSVSTLKIQRTERGDSAVYLCASSPMVGGWETQYFGPGTRLLVL.

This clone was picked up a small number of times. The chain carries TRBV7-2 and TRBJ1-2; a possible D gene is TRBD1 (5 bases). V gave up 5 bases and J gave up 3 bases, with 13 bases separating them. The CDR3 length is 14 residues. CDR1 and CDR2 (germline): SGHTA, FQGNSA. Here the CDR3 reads CASSPGPGDYGYTF. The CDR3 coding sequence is TGTGCCAGCAGCCCCGGGCCGGGGGACTATGGCTACACCTTC.

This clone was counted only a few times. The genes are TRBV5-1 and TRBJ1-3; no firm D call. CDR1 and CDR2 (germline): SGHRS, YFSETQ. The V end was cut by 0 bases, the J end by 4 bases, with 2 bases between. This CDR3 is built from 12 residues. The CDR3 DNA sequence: TGCGCCAGCAGCTTGGAGGGAAACACCATATATTTT. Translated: CASSLEGNTIYF.

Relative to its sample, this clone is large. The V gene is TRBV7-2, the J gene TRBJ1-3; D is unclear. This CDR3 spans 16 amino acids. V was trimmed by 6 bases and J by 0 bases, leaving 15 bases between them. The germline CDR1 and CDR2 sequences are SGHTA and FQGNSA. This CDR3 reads CASRTDGTSSGNTIYF. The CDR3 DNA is TGTGCCAGCAGAACTGACGGTACTTCCTCTGGAAACACCATATATTTT.

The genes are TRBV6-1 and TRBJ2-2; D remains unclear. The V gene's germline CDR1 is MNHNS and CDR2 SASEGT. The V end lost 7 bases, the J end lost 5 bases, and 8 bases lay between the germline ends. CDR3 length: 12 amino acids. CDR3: CASTRHTGELFF. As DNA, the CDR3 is TGTGCCAGCACCCGGCATACCGGGGAGCTGTTTTTT.

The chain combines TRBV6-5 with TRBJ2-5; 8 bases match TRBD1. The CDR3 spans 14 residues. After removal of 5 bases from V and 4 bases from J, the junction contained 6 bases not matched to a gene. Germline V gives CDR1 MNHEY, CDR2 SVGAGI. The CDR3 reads CASSGQGQSETQYF. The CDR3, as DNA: TGTGCCAGCAGTGGACAGGGACAGTCAGAGACCCAGTACTTC.

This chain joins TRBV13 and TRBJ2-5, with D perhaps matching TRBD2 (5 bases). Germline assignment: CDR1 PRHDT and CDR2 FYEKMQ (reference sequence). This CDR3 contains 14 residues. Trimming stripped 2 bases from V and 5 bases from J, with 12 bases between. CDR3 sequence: CASSLRGPGETQYF. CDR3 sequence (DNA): TGTGCCAGCAGCTTACGAGGGCCCGGGGAGACCCAGTACTTC.

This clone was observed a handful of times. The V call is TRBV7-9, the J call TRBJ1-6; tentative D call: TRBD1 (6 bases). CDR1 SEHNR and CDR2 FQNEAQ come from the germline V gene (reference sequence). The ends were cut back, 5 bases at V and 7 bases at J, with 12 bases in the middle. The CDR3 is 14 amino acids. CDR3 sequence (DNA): TGTGCCAGCAGCCACCGGGACACAAATTCACCCCTCCACTTT. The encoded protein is CASSHRDTNSPLHF.

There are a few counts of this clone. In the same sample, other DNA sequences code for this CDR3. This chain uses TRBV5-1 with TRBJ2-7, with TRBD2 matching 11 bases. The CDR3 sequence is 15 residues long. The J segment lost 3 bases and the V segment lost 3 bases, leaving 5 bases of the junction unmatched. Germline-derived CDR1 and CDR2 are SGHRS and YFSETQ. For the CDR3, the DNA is TGCGCCAGCAGCTGGGGGACTAGCGGAAGCTACGAGCAGTACTTC. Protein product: CASSWGTSGSYEQYF.

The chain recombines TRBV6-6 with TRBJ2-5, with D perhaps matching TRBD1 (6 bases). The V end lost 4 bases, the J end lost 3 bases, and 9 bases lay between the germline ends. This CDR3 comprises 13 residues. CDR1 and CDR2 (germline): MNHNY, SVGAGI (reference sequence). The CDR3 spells CASSLQGKETQYF. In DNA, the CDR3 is TGTGCCAGCAGTTTACAGGGTAAAGAGACCCAGTACTTC.

The CDR3 DNA sequence: TGTGCCTGGAGTGTGGGGGGGGAGAATGAAAAACTGTTTTTT. It encodes CAWSVGGENEKLFF. J is TRBJ1-4 and V is TRBV30; possibly TRBD1 for D (5 bases). The germline V gene encodes CDR1 GTSNPN and CDR2 SVGIG (reference sequence). V was clipped by 0 bases and J by 5 bases, with 10 bases between them. The CDR3 has 14 residues.

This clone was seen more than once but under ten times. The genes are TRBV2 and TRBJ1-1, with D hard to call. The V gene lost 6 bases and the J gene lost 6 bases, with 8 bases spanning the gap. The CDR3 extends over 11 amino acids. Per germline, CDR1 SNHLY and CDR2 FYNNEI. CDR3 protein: CASRRVSEAFF. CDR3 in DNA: TGTGCCAGCAGGCGGGTCTCTGAAGCTTTCTTT.

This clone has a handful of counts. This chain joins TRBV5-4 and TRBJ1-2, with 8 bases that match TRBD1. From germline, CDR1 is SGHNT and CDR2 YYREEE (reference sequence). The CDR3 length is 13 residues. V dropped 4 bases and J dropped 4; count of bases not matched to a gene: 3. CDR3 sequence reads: CASSPGQGYGYTF. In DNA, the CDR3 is TGTGCCAGCAGCCCCGGACAGGGCTATGGCTACACCTTC.

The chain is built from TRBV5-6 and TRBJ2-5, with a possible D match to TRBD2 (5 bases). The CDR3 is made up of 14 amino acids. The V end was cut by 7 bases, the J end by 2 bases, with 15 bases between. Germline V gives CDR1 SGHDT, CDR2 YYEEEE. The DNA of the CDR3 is TGTGCCAGCGGTACACTGAGGGTTCAAGAGACCCAGTACTTC. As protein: CASGTLRVQETQYF.

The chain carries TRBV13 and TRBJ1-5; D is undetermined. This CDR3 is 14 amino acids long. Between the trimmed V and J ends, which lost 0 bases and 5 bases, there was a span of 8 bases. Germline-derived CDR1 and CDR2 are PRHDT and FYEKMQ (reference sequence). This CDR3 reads CASSLGAVYQPQHF. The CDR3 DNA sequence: TGTGCCAGCAGCTTAGGAGCGGTTTATCAGCCCCAGCATTTT.

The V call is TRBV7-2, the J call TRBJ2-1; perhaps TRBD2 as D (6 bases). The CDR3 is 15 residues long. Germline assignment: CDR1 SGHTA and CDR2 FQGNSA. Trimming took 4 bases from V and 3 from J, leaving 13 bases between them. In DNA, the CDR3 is TGTGCCAGCAGCTCGGTGATGGGGGGCTACAATGAGCAGTTCTTC. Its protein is CASSSVMGGYNEQFF.

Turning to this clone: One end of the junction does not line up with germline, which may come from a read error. The CDR3 DNA reads as TGTGCCAGCAGCTTTTTTCCCCGGGGTGGCTACACCTTC. Protein: CASSFFPRGGYTF. This chain links TRBV5-3 with TRBJ1-2; D is unresolved. TRBV5-3 qualifies as an ORF whose function is uncertain. The CDR3 has 13 amino acids.

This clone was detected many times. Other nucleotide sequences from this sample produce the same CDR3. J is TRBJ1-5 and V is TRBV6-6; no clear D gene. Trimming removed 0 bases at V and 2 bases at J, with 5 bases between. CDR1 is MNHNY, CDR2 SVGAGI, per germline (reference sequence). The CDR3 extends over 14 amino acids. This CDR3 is CASSYSQGNQPQHF. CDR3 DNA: TGTGCCAGCAGTTACTCGCAGGGCAATCAGCCCCAGCATTTT.

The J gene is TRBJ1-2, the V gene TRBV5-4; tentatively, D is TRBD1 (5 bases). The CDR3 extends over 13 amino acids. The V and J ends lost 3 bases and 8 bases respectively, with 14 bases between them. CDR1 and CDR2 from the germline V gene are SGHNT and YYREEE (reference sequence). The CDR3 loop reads CASSSRGPYGYTF. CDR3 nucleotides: TGTGCCAGCAGCTCGAGGGGCCCTTACGGCTACACCTTC.

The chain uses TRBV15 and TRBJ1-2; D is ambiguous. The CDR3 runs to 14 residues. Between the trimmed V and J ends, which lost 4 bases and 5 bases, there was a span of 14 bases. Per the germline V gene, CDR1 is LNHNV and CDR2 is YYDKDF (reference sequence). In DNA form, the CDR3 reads TGTGCCACCAGCATGCTGAGGGAAAGTTATGGCTACACCTTC. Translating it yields CATSMLRESYGYTF. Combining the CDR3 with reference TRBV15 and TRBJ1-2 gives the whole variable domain DAMVIQNPRYQVTQFGKPVTLSCSQTLNHNVMYWYQQKSSQAPKLLFHYYDKDFNNEADTPDNFQSRRPNTSFCFLDIRSPGLGDTAMYLCATSMLRESYGYTFGSGTRLTVV.

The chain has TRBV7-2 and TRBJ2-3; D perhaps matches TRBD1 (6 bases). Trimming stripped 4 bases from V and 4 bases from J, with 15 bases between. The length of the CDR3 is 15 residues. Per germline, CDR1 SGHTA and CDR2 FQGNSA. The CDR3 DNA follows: TGTGCCAGCAGCTCCCACAGGGTGGGGGCAGATACGCAGTATTTT. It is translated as CASSSHRVGADTQYF.

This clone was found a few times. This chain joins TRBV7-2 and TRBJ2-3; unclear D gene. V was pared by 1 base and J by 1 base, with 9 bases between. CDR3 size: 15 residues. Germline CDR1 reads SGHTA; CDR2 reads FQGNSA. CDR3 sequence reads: CASSLVGIRTDTQYF. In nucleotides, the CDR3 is TGTGCCAGCAGCTTAGTGGGGATTCGCACAGATACGCAGTATTTT.

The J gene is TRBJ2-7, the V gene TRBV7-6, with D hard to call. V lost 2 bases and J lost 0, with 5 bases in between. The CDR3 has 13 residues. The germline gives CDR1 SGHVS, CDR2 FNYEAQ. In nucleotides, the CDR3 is TGTGCCAGCAGCTTATTAATCTCCTACGAGCAGTACTTC. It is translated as CASSLLISYEQYF.